Sequencing of this T cell receptor beta chain was carried out in a study of blood T cell repertoires in COVID-19 (dated by TCRdb to the early 2020s). Broadly, across the study: Samples covering the acute and convalescent phases of COVID-19 were provided by collaborators in the United States, Italy and Spain. Nearly every sample came with metadata listing a de-identified subject ID, COVID-19 status, age in years and sex. The samples were drawn from the first 160 participants of the ongoing ImmuneRACE study and from 950 to 1,500 subjects provided by 6 global collaborators. Where available, HLA class I and class II types were obtained from metadata supplied by the sample provider rather than from assay-based typing. The repertoires were released in a freely available public database intended as a resource for research on the immune response to SARS-CoV-2. Deeply sampled blood TCRbeta repertoires from subjects exposed to, actively infected with, or recovered from COVID-19 were included in the dataset. The prospective study material was composed of cDNA or gDNA derived from T cells, B-cell-depleted T cells, or PBMCs. General conclusions and limits of the study: The amount of clinical and demographic metadata varied by source and participant and was provided uncurated.

Whole blood was collected in K2EDTA tubes by collaborating institutions according to the institutions' own protocols. For TCRbeta analysis, collaborators shipped samples in one of three forms: frozen whole blood, isolated PBMCs, or DNA extracted from either of those sample types. From the cysteine through the phenylalanine, the CDR3 covers 14 amino acids. Only the CDR3 portion is preserved as DNA: 42 bases, with reading frame beginning at the first base. Relative to germline, V is 4 bases shorter and J is 3 bases shorter, with 10 bases between their ends. According to the germline V gene, CDR1 reads ENHRY and CDR2 reads SYGVKD. The immunoSEQ Assay, a bias-controlled multiplex PCR, was used to amplify TCRbeta CDR3 regions from genomic DNA. On the study's bioinformatics: The number of nucleated cells in each sample was estimated from the amplification of reference gene primers within the assay. To quantify the absolute abundance of each unique TCRbeta CDR3 rearrangement, sequence reads were collapsed and filtered. For each sample, productive Simpson clonality was calculated as the square root of Simpson's diversity index across productive rearrangements. TCRdb took this table from immuneACCESS and kept in-frame rearrangements with V and J called. Such tables lack part of the clones; where checked against another copy, unresolved V genes explain under half of the gap, and the rest is unexplained. V, J and clone size reflect that table, while D and trimming were determined from the DNA. Across this sample there are approximately 76,000 clones, with approximately 85% seen only once. The top ten clonotypes cover approximately 35% of the sample.

In the case of this clone: What this receptor recognizes is not known. Qualities for individual bases were not recorded, and no much larger clone is one base off.

The chain is encoded by TRBV10-3 joined to TRBJ2-1; a tentative D match to TRBD2 spans 6 bases. The origin of this receptor is a woman aged 80 or over with active or convalescent COVID-19. Sample: peripheral blood. The sequenced DNA is TGTGCCATCAGTGTAGGGCGGGGCTACAATGAGCAGTTCTTC. Protein translation: CAISVGRGYNEQFF.